The 27 T cell receptor beta chains in this list originate from one sample, sequenced in a study of T cell responses to AZD1222 COVID-19 vaccine. TCRdb's table, derived via immunoSEQ multiplex PCR, lists solely in-frame clones and lacks some. The repertoire holds 90,000 or so clones, with around 86% as singletons. The sample in question was peripheral blood, obtained on day 0 of AZD1222 vaccination. These TCRs come from an adult in good health.

This rearrangement joins TRBV28 to TRBJ2-7; 7 bases are shared with TRBD1. The junction had 5 bases not matched to a gene; V was cut back by 3 bases and J by 9 bases. The CDR3 contains 12 residues. From germline, CDR1 is MDHEN and CDR2 SYDVKM. Here the CDR3 DNA reads TGTGCCAGCAGTTTCCTCCGGGACAGGCAGTACTTC. Amino acids: CASSFLRDRQYF. The variable domain in full, with the rest retrieved from reference TRBV28 and TRBJ2-7, is DVKVTQSSRYLVKRTGEKVFLECVQDMDHENMFWYRQDPGLGLRLIYFSYDVKMKEKGDIPEGYSVSREKKERFSLILESASTNQTSMYLCASSFLRDRQYFGPGTRLTVT.

This chain connects TRBV3-1 (or the pseudogene TRBV3-2) to TRBJ2-2; D not resolved. V lost 0 bases, J lost 6 bases, and 8 bases lay in between. Germline CDR1 is LGHDT and CDR2 is YNNKEL (reference sequence). The CDR3 sequence is 14 residues long. This chain's CDR3 is CASSQDVIPGELFF. The CDR3 nucleotides are TGTGCCAGCAGCCAAGATGTTATTCCCGGGGAGCTGTTTTTT.

J is TRBJ2-5 and V is TRBV4-1; 9 bases match TRBD1. The germline gives CDR1 MGHRA, CDR2 YSYEKL. The CDR3 has 17 amino acids. With 4 bases clipped from V and 5 bases from J, the junction kept 14 bases outside the gene matches. CDR3 sequence reads: CASSPEQGAWGRETQYF. In DNA, the CDR3 is TGCGCCAGCAGCCCAGAACAGGGGGCGTGGGGGAGGGAGACCCAGTACTTC.

This chain uses TRBV7-9 with TRBJ2-7; D is possibly TRBD1 (6 bases). The germline V and J ends were trimmed by 2 bases and 3 bases, with 11 bases remaining between them. This CDR3 spans 14 amino acids. Germline-derived CDR1 and CDR2 are SEHNR and FQNEAQ (reference sequence). CDR3 sequence: CASSLSGQYYEQYF. Written as DNA, the CDR3 is TGTGCCAGCAGCTTAAGCGGACAGTACTACGAGCAGTACTTC.

Here the CDR3 reads CAISVRGLSTDTQYF. The DNA for the CDR3 is TGTGCCATCAGTGTCAGGGGATTAAGCACAGATACGCAGTATTTT. This chain links TRBV10-3 with TRBJ2-3; perhaps TRBD1 as D (6 bases). The CDR3 is made up of 15 amino acids. Germline CDR1 is ENHRY and CDR2 is SYGVKD. Trimming stripped 4 bases from V and 0 bases from J, with 11 bases between.

This clone occurred a few times. The CDR3 DNA sequence: TGTGCCAGCAGCCTCTGGGGGCGGACGAATAGCAATCAGCCCCAGCATTTT. Translation gives CASSLWGRTNSNQPQHF. V usage is TRBV7-2 and J usage is TRBJ1-5, with D possibly matching TRBD1 (6 bases). CDR1 is SGHTA, CDR2 FQGNSA, per germline. The CDR3 covers 17 residues. Trimming removed 5 bases from V and 0 bases from J, with 17 bases in between.

V usage is TRBV6-5 and J usage is TRBJ1-2, with 9 bases matching TRBD1. This CDR3 has 14 residues. V shed 5 bases, J shed 5 bases, and the junction held 6 bases outside the gene matches. CDR1 is MNHEY and CDR2 is SVGAGI in the germline V gene. The CDR3 here is CASSTGDRVYGYTF. The CDR3 nucleotides read TGTGCCAGCAGTACAGGGGACAGGGTATATGGCTACACCTTC.

The CDR3 protein is CASGQNIQYF. CDR3 in DNA: TGTGCCAGTGGGCAAAACATTCAGTACTTC. The chain couples TRBV19 to TRBJ2-4; D not certain. This CDR3 has 10 residues. Germline-derived CDR1 and CDR2 are LNHDA and SQIVND (reference sequence). V gave up 8 bases and J gave up 5 bases, with 4 bases separating them.

In DNA form, the CDR3 reads TGTGCCAGCAGCTTGCGGGGGATCAGCACTGAAGCTTTCTTT. This translates into CASSLRGISTEAFF. The rearrangement uses TRBV7-9 and TRBJ1-1, with D maybe TRBD1 (5 bases). The length of the CDR3 is 14 residues. Between the trimmed V and J ends, which lost 3 bases and 4 bases, there was a span of 12 bases. The germline V gene encodes CDR1 SEHNR and CDR2 FQNEAQ (reference sequence).

This clone was recorded a few times. This chain connects TRBV11-2 to TRBJ2-7; TRBD2 agrees at 13 bases. V shed 6 bases and J 5 bases; nucleotides not matched to a gene: 7. Looked up from germline, CDR1 is SGHAT and CDR2 is FQNNGV. The CDR3 length is 15 residues. The CDR3 nucleotides read TGTGCCAGCAGTCCAACTAGCGGGAGGGCTCACGAGCAGTACTTC. Encoded protein: CASSPTSGRAHEQYF. The whole variable domain, remainder taken from reference TRBV11-2 and TRBJ2-7, is EAGVAQSPRYKIIEKRQSVAFWCNPISGHATLYWYQQILGQGPKLLIQFQNNGVVDDSQLPKDRFSAERLKGVDSTLKIQPAKLEDSAVYLCASSPTSGRAHEQYFGPGTRLTVT.

This chain links TRBV2 with TRBJ1-5, with 7 bases matching TRBD1. The trim removed 4 bases at V and 6 bases at J, leaving 9 bases unmatched. The CDR3 is 15 amino acids. The germline gives CDR1 SNHLY, CDR2 FYNNEI. CDR3 nucleotides: TGTGCCAGCAGTGGGATCCGGGACAGTTCTCAGCCCCAGCATTTT. Amino acids: CASSGIRDSSQPQHF.

V usage is TRBV6-5 and J usage is TRBJ1-1, with D maybe TRBD1 (5 bases). The V end was cut by 4 bases, the J end by 3 bases, with 12 bases between. In germline, CDR1 is MNHEY, CDR2 SVGAGI. CDR3 size: 14 residues. The CDR3 reads CASSFGEGDTEAFF. CDR3 nucleotides: TGTGCCAGCAGTTTCGGGGAAGGGGACACTGAAGCTTTCTTT.

The chain has TRBV5-8 and TRBJ1-5; D is possibly TRBD1 (5 bases). V shed 1 base and J shed 4 bases, with 21 bases lying between them. Germline lookup yields CDR1 SGHTS and CDR2 YDEGEE. CDR3 size: 18 residues. The DNA for the CDR3 is TGTGCCAGCAGCTTGTGGGGTCAGGGAGGGTATGGGAATCAGCCCCAGCATTTT. The encoded protein is CASSLWGQGGYGNQPQHF.

V and J are TRBV7-8 and TRBJ1-2, with TRBD1 matching over 7 bases. The CDR3 sequence is 17 residues long. Germline V gene sequence: CDR1 SGHVS, CDR2 FQNEAQ. The trim removed 2 bases at V and 8 bases at J, leaving 17 bases unmatched. The CDR3 protein is CASSLSILRQGSRGYTF. The CDR3 DNA reads as TGTGCCAGCAGCTTATCGATCTTGAGACAGGGAAGTCGGGGCTACACCTTC. Full variable domain (missing parts from reference TRBV7-8 and TRBJ1-2): GAGVSQSPRYKVAKRGQDVALRCDPISGHVSLFWYQQALGQGPEFLTYFQNEAQLDKSGLPSDRFFAERPEGSVSTLKIQRTQQEDSAVYLCASSLSILRQGSRGYTFGSGTRLTVV.

Note on this clone: Sequence at one end of the junction differs from germline and may be a read error. V and J are TRBV4-3 and TRBJ1-3; tentative D call: TRBD1 (5 bases). Per germline, CDR1 LGHNA and CDR2 YSLEER. The CDR3 has 13 amino acids. CDR3 nucleotide sequence: TGCGCCAGCAGCCCAGACATGGGGCGGGTTCTAGATTTT. Its translation: CASSPDMGRVLDF.

There are a few counts of this clone. This sequence joins TRBV11-2 and TRBJ1-3, with D perhaps matching TRBD1 (6 bases). This CDR3 has 14 amino acids. V was cut by 5 bases and J by 2 bases, with 10 bases left in between. Germline values: CDR1 SGHAT, CDR2 FQNNGV. Here the CDR3 DNA reads TGTGCCAGCAGCGCAGGGGACCCTGGAAACACCATATATTTT. It encodes CASSAGDPGNTIYF.

The rearrangement joins TRBV5-4 to TRBJ2-3; TRBD2 agrees at 15 bases. Germline values: CDR1 SGHNT, CDR2 YYREEE (reference sequence). The CDR3 covers 19 residues. V dropped 0 bases and J dropped 0; count of bases not matched to a gene: 5. The CDR3 DNA sequence: TGTGCCAGCAGCTTGGAGGGACTAGCGGGAGGTTTTAGCACAGATACGCAGTATTTT. It translates to CASSLEGLAGGFSTDTQYF.

The chain employs TRBV6-5 and TRBJ2-7; D is perhaps TRBD1 (5 bases). The V gene lost 6 bases and the J gene lost 0 bases, with 6 bases spanning the gap. CDR1 and CDR2 from the germline V gene are MNHEY and SVGAGI. The CDR3 totals 12 residues. CDR3 region: CASRTASYEQYF. DNA for the CDR3: TGTGCCAGCAGGACAGCCTCCTACGAGCAGTACTTC.

The chain has TRBV6-2 or TRBV6-3 and TRBJ2-1; no clear D. The CDR3 loop spans 13 amino acids. Trimming removed 4 bases at V and 6 bases at J, with 10 bases between. Germline loops: CDR1 MNHEY, CDR2 SVGEGT. The CDR3 DNA follows: TGTGCCAGCAGTTTATCGGACCCCAATGAGCAGTTCTTC. Protein: CASSLSDPNEQFF.

V usage is TRBV6-5 and J usage is TRBJ2-1; no reliable D call. This CDR3 contains 15 residues. CDR1 is MNHEY, CDR2 SVGAGI, per germline. Deletions cut 3 bases from V and 4 bases from J, with 13 bases between. The CDR3 region has the DNA TGTGCCAGCAGTTATTGGTCTACACCTTACAATGAGCAGTTCTTC. Protein product: CASSYWSTPYNEQFF.

The V and J genes are TRBV7-2 and TRBJ2-7; 9 positions agree with TRBD1. CDR3 length: 16 residues. Germline V gives CDR1 SGHTA, CDR2 FQGNSA. J gave up 4 bases and V 0 bases, and 7 bases lay outside the gene matches. CDR3 sequence: CASSLAGTGPNYEQYF. Written as DNA, the CDR3 is TGTGCCAGCAGCTTAGCGGGGACAGGGCCAAATTACGAGCAGTACTTC.

V usage is TRBV27 and J usage is TRBJ2-3, with TRBD2 matching over 8 bases. Looked up from germline, CDR1 is MNHEY and CDR2 is SMNVEV (reference sequence). The CDR3 runs to 18 residues. V shed 2 bases and J 0 bases; nucleotides not matched to a gene: 10. The CDR3 region has the DNA TGTGCCAGCAGTTTAATATTCGGGGGGGACCCTAGCACAGATACGCAGTATTTT. Its translation: CASSLIFGGDPSTDTQYF.

This chain uses TRBV3-1 (or the pseudogene TRBV3-2) with TRBJ1-4; 9 bases line up with TRBD1. With V trimmed by 0 bases and J by 8 bases, 1 base remained unmatched. There are 14 residues in the CDR3. The germline gives CDR1 LGHDT, CDR2 YNNKEL (reference sequence). For the CDR3, the DNA is TGTGCCAGCAGCCAAGACGGGACAGGGGAAAAACTGTTTTTT. Translating it yields CASSQDGTGEKLFF.

V is TRBV4-3 and J is TRBJ2-5; weak D call: TRBD2 (5 bases). Trimming removed 3 bases at V and 2 bases at J, with 7 bases between. Germline V CDR1 and CDR2: LGHNA, YSLEER. The CDR3 is 13 amino acids. The CDR3 sequence: CASSQERQETQYF. The CDR3 nucleotides read TGCGCCAGCAGCCAGGAGCGGCAAGAGACCCAGTACTTC.

In this sample, this clone turned up once. CDR3 sequence reads: CASSPFFSGGLQETQYF. The CDR3 bases are TGTGCCAGCAGTCCCTTCTTCAGCGGGGGGTTACAAGAGACCCAGTACTTC. V is TRBV13 and J is TRBJ2-5, with 9 bases that match TRBD2. CDR3 length equals 17 residues. Per germline, CDR1 PRHDT and CDR2 FYEKMQ (reference sequence). V shed 6 bases, J shed 2 bases, and the junction held 13 bases outside the gene matches.

The chain uses TRBV3-1 (or the pseudogene TRBV3-2) and TRBJ2-3; D unclear. V lost 2 bases and J 0 bases, leaving 9 bases between the germline ends. CDR3 length: 15 residues. The germline CDR1 and CDR2 sequences are LGHDT and YNNKEL (reference sequence). The CDR3, as DNA: TGTGCCAGCAGCCAATCGGAGATTAGCACAGATACGCAGTATTTT. Its protein product is CASSQSEISTDTQYF.

This clone has just one count. The chain joins TRBV4-2 to TRBJ2-7, with D possibly matching TRBD1 (6 bases). This CDR3 spans 15 amino acids. The ends were cut back, 1 base at V and 0 bases at J, with 10 bases in the middle. CDR1 and CDR2 (germline): LGHNA, YNFKEQ. The CDR3 sequence: CASSQAPGHSYEQYF. For the CDR3, the DNA is TGTGCCAGCAGCCAAGCTCCGGGACACTCCTACGAGCAGTACTTC.